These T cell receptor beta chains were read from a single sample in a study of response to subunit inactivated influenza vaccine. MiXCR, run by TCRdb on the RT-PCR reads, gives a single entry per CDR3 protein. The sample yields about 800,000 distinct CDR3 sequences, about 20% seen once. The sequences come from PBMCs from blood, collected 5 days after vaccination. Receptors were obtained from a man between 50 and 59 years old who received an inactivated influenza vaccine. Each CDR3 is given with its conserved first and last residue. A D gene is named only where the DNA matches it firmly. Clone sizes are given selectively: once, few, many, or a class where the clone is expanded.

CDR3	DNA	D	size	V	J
CASSYRSGRYSEQFF	TGTGCCAGCAGTTACCGTAGCGGGAGATACAGTGAGCAGTTCTTC	TRBD2	many	TRBV27	TRBJ2-1
CASSPQDGASGQYF	TGCGCCAGCAGCCCCCAGGACGGAGCCTCAGGGCAGTACTTC	NA	NA	TRBV5-1	TRBJ2-7
CASSQVAQQGDEQFF	TGCGCCAGCAGCCAAGTCGCTCAACAGGGCGACGAGCAGTTCTTC	NA	NA	TRBV4-3	TRBJ2-1
CASSQSLRDTNEQFF	TGTGCCAGCAGCCAATCGCTCCGGGACACCAATGAGCAGTTCTTC	NA	NA	TRBV3-1	TRBJ2-1
CSASPARTGGPEQYF	TGCAGTGCTAGCCCGGCCAGGACAGGGGGACCCGAGCAGTACTTC	TRBD1	few	TRBV20-1	TRBJ2-7
CSARDRGPTYEQYF	TGCAGTGCTAGAGATCGTGGACCCACGTACGAGCAGTACTTC	NA	NA	TRBV20-1	TRBJ2-7
CASSLQVRGDTQYF	TGTGCCAGCAGTTTACAGGTCAGGGGAGATACGCAGTATTTT	NA	NA	TRBV12-3/TRBV12-4	TRBJ2-3
CSASRDSYRNTEAFF	TGCAGTGCTAGTAGGGACAGCTATCGGAACACTGAAGCTTTCTTT	TRBD1	few	TRBV20-1	TRBJ1-1
CASSLEGQYEQYF	TGTGCCAGCAGCTTAGAGGGACAGTACGAGCAGTACTTC	TRBD1	NA	TRBV7-9	TRBJ2-7
CASSVGVTTYEQYF	TGTGCCAGCAGCGTGGGTGTCACCACTTACGAGCAGTACTTC	NA	NA	TRBV9	TRBJ2-7
CASSQGTGIFWETQYF	TGTGCCAGCAGCCAGGGGACAGGGATCTTTTGGGAGACCCAGTACTTC	TRBD1	NA	TRBV4-2	TRBJ2-5
CASSQERWFSGNTIYF	TGTGCCAGCAGCCAAGAGCGGTGGTTCAGTGGAAACACCATATATTTT	NA	NA	TRBV4-2	TRBJ1-3
CASKREGLSNEKLFF	TGTGCCAGCAAGCGCGAGGGGTTAAGTAATGAAAAACTGTTTTTT	NA	NA	TRBV6-1	TRBJ1-4
CSVRGRLADDNEQFF	TGCAGCGTCCGCGGGAGGCTAGCGGACGACAATGAGCAGTTCTTC	TRBD2	few	TRBV29-1	TRBJ2-1
CSVFGGGLRGTQYF	TGCAGCGTTTTCGGGGGGGGGCTTAGAGGTACGCAGTATTTT	TRBD2	many	TRBV29-1	TRBJ2-3
CASSNLDGYSYEQYF	TGTGCCAGCAGCAACTTGGACGGGTACTCCTACGAGCAGTACTTC	NA	NA	TRBV6-1	TRBJ2-7
CASSPLDRGKETQYF	TGTGCCAGCTCACCGCTGGACAGGGGGAAAGAGACCCAGTACTTC	TRBD1	few	TRBV18	TRBJ2-5
CSVEYEAEQYF	TGCAGCGTTGAGTACGAGGCCGAGCAGTACTTC	NA	NA	TRBV29-1	TRBJ2-7
CASSQDAGGINTGELFF	TGTGCCAGCAGCCAAGATGCGGGGGGGATAAACACCGGGGAGCTGTTTTTT	TRBD2	few	TRBV4-2	TRBJ2-2
CASSLGGRPSPLHF	TGTGCCAGCAGTTTGGGCGGACGACCTTCACCCCTCCACTTT	NA	few	TRBV12-3/TRBV12-4	TRBJ1-6
CASSLFRTYEQYF	TGTGCCAGCAGTTTATTCAGAACCTACGAGCAGTACTTC	NA	NA	TRBV28	TRBJ2-7
CASSPLQGRRGNYGYTF	TGCGCCAGCAGCCCCCTACAGGGTAGGAGGGGTAACTATGGCTACACCTTC	NA	NA	TRBV4-1	TRBJ1-2
CSARAGEATDTQYF	TGCAGTGCTAGGGCAGGGGAGGCGACAGATACGCAGTATTTT	NA	NA	TRBV20-1	TRBJ2-3
CASSLGVPPSSYEQYF	TGTGCCAGCAGTTTGGGCGTCCCCCCGAGCTCCTACGAGCAGTACTTC	NA	NA	TRBV12-3/TRBV12-4	TRBJ2-7
CASSYERGTLSYGYTF	TGTGCCAGCAGTTACGAAAGGGGAACTCTAAGCTATGGCTACACCTTC	NA	NA	TRBV6-5	TRBJ1-2
CASSLDADMHF	TGCGCCAGCAGCTTGGATGCGGATATGCACTTC	NA	NA	TRBV5-1	TRBJ2-7
CATSREAFATNEKLFF	TGTGCCACCAGCAGAGAGGCGTTCGCAACTAATGAAAAACTGTTTTTT	NA	few	TRBV15	TRBJ1-4
CSARDRNGYEQYF	TGCAGTGCTAGAGATCGAAACGGCTACGAGCAGTACTTC	NA	few	TRBV20-1	TRBJ2-7
CSARDGNSLGYTF	TGCAGTGCTAGAGATGGGAACAGCCTTGGCTACACCTTC	NA	NA	TRBV20-1	TRBJ1-2
CASSYLLGGYRGFNTDTQYF	TGTGCCAGCAGCTACCTCCTTGGTGGATACAGGGGATTTAACACAGATACGCAGTATTTT	TRBD1	NA	TRBV11-1	TRBJ2-3
CSASSSAGLTDTQYF	TGCAGTGCTAGTTCTAGCGCGGGCTTGACAGATACGCAGTATTTT	NA	many	TRBV20-1	TRBJ2-3
CASSQGTSGAGAQYF	TGCGCCAGCAGCCAAGGGACTAGCGGGGCCGGGGCGCAGTATTTT	TRBD2	NA	TRBV4-3	TRBJ2-3
CASRFASGRFYEQYF	TGTGCCAGCAGGTTTGCTAGCGGGAGGTTCTACGAGCAGTACTTC	TRBD2	few	TRBV6-1	TRBJ2-7
CASSYSLSQPQHF	TGTGCCAGCAGTTACTCTTTGTCCCAGCCCCAGCATTTT	NA	few	TRBV6-2/TRBV6-3	TRBJ1-5
CASSQDWTVYQETQYF	TGTGCCAGCAGCCAGGACTGGACCGTGTACCAAGAGACCCAGTACTTC	NA	NA	TRBV14	TRBJ2-5
CASSLGPPGGQPQHF	TGCGCCAGCAGCCTGGGCCCCCCCGGGGGCCAGCCCCAGCATTTT	NA	NA	TRBV5-1	TRBJ1-5
CASSPRALSTDTQYF	TGTGCCAGCTCACCGAGGGCTCTGAGCACAGATACGCAGTATTTT	NA	few	TRBV18	TRBJ2-3
CASSSPGQPYEQYF	TGCGCCAGCAGCTCGCCGGGACAGCCCTACGAGCAGTACTTC	TRBD1	few	TRBV5-1	TRBJ2-7
CSARDQGLALDTQYF	TGCAGTGCTAGAGATCAGGGACTAGCTCTGGATACGCAGTATTTT	TRBD2	few	TRBV20-1	TRBJ2-3
CASSYTPYEQYF	TGTGCCAGCAGTTACACCCCCTACGAGCAGTACTTC	NA	NA	TRBV6-2/TRBV6-3	TRBJ2-7